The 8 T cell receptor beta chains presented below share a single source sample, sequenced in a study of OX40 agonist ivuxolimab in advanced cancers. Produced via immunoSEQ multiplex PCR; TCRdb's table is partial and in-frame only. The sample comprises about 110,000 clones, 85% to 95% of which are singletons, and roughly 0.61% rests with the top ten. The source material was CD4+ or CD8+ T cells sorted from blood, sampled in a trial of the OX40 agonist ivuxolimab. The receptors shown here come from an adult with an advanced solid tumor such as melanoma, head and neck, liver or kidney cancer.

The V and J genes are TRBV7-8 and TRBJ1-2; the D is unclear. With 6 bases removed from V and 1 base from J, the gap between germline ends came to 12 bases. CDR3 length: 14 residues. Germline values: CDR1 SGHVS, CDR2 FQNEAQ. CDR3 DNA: TGTGCCAGCAGTTCCCCGCAAATTAACTATGGCTACACCTTC. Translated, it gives CASSSPQINYGYTF.

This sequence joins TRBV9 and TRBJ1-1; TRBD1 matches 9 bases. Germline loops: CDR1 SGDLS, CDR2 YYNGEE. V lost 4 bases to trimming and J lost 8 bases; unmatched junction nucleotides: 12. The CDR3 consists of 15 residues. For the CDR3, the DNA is TGTGCCAGCAGCCCCACAGGGGGCCCCACCCCGGAAGCTTTCTTT. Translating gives CASSPTGGPTPEAFF.

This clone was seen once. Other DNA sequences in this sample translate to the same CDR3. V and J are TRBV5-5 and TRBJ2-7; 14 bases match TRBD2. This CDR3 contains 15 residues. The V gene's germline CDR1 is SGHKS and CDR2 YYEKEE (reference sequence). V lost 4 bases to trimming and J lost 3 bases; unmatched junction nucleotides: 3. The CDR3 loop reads CASSLGLAGGYEQYF. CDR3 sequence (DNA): TGTGCCAGCAGCCTAGGACTAGCGGGGGGCTACGAGCAGTACTTC. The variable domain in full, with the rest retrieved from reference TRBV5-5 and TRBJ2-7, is DAGVTQSPTHLIKTRGQQVTLRCSPISGHKSVSWYQQVLGQGPQFIFQYYEKEERGRGNFPDRFSARQFPNYSSELNVNALLLGDSALYLCASSLGLAGGYEQYFGPGTRLTVT.

The DNA of the CDR3 is TGCGCCAGCAGCTTCCGACTAGCGGGAGGGCCTCAAAATGAGCAGTTCTTC. This codes for CASSFRLAGGPQNEQFF. The V call is TRBV5-1, the J call TRBJ2-1; 14 positions agree with TRBD2. Germline CDR1 SGHRS, CDR2 YFSETQ. The CDR3 loop spans 17 amino acids. Trimming removed 2 bases from V and 7 bases from J; junction bases left unmatched: 8.

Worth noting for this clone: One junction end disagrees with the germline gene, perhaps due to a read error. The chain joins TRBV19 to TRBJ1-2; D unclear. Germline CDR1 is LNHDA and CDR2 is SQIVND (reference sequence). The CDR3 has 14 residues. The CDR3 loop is CASSIQQANYGYTF. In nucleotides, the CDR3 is TGTGCTAGTAGTATCCAGCAAGCTAACTATGGCTACACCTTC. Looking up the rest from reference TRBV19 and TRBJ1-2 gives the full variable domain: DGGITQSPKYLFRKEGQNVTLSCEQNLNHDAMYWYRQDPGQGLRLIYYSQIVNDFQKGDIAEGYSVSREKKESFPLTVTSAQKNPTAFYLCASSIQQANYGYTFGSGTRLTVV.

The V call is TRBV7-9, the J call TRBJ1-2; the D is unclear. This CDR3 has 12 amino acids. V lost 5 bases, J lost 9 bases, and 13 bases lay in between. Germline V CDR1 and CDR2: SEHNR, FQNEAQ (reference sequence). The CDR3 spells CASSDSGVRYTF. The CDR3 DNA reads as TGTGCCAGCAGCGATAGCGGTGTGCGCTACACCTTC.

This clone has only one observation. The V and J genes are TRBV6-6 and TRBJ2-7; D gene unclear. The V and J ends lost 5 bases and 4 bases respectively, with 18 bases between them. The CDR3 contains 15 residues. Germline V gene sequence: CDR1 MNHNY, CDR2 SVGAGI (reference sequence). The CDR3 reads CASSIRVAPQYEQYF. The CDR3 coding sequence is TGTGCCAGCAGTATAAGGGTAGCCCCCCAATACGAGCAGTACTTC.

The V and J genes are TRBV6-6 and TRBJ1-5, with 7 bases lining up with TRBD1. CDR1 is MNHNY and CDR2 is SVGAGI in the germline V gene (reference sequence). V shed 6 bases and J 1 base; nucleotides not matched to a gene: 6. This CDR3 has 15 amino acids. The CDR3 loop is CASRRQGGSNQPQHF. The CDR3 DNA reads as TGTGCCAGCAGACGACAGGGTGGAAGCAATCAGCCCCAGCATTTT.